The sequence of this TCR beta chain was determined in a study of beta chain features in type 1 diabetes. Study results and limitations: Type 1 diabetes patients had moderately but significantly shorter TCRB CDR3s in all four CD4+ subsets. Because the template was cDNA, high-expressing cells might be over-represented. The question of HLA type influencing TCRB rearrangement was one that remained unresolved here.

Concerning this clone: What it binds is not known. Distinct nucleotide sequences in the sample also encode this CDR3.

V was pared by 6 bases and J by 1 base, with 3 bases of the junction left unmatched. The CDR3 is 12 amino acids. Germline values: CDR1 SQVTM, CDR2 ANQGSEA. As every portion of the isolated RNA was reverse transcribed, the sequencing read expressed TCRB transcripts. Sequenced by immunoSEQ multiplex PCR; TCRdb stores in-frame clones only, minus some. The sample yields 250,000 or so clones, 27% seen once. The clonotype originates from a man aged 25 to 40 in good health. The sample taken for sequencing was central memory CD4+ T cells from blood. V usage is TRBV29-1 and J usage is TRBJ2-7; 7 positions agree with TRBD1. For the CDR3, the DNA is TGCAGCGTGAGGACAGGATCCTACGAGCAGTACTTC. Translating it yields CSVRTGSYEQYF.